This passage covers 23 T cell receptor beta chains from one sample sequenced in a study of OX40 agonist ivuxolimab in advanced cancers. Profiling relied on immunoSEQ multiplex PCR, and the TCRdb table lists in-frame clones only, not all of them. The sample has under 75,000 clones; roughly nine tenths are singletons. This specimen was CD4+ or CD8+ T cells sorted from blood, taken in a trial of the OX40 agonist ivuxolimab. The receptors were gathered from an adult with an advanced solid tumor such as melanoma, head and neck, liver or kidney cancer.

V gene TRBV5-4 combines with J gene TRBJ2-3, with 8 bases fitting TRBD2. The V gene end was trimmed by 0 bases and the J gene end by 2 bases; junction bases not matched to a gene: 5. Germline V lookup: CDR1 SGHNT, CDR2 YYREEE (reference sequence). The CDR3 has 16 residues. CDR3 region: CASSLGLAGLTDTQYF. CDR3 DNA sequence: TGTGCCAGCAGCTTGGGCCTAGCGGGTCTCACAGATACGCAGTATTTT. Full variable domain (remainder filled in from reference TRBV5-4 and TRBJ2-3): ETGVTQSPTHLIKTRGQQVTLRCSSQSGHNTVSWYQQALGQGPQFIFQYYREEENGRGNFPPRFSGLQFPNYSSELNVNALELDDSALYLCASSLGLAGLTDTQYFGPGTRLTVL.

The chain joins TRBV5-8 to TRBJ1-5; TRBD1 is a possible D gene (6 bases). V was clipped by 0 bases and J by 0 bases, with 10 bases between them. This CDR3 spans 16 amino acids. Germline V gene lookup returns CDR1 SGHTS and CDR2 YDEGEE. The CDR3, as DNA: TGTGCCAGCAGCTTGGAGACAGGCTATAGCAATCAGCCCCAGCATTTT. This codes for CASSLETGYSNQPQHF. The full variable domain, with the rest looked up from reference TRBV5-8 and TRBJ1-5, is EAGVTQSPTHLIKTRGQQATLRCSPISGHTSVYWYQQALGLGLQFLLWYDEGEERNRGNFPPRFSGRQFPNYSSELNVNALELEDSALYLCASSLETGYSNQPQHFGDGTRLSIL.

This clone appeared a single time. The chain joins TRBV27 to TRBJ1-6, with D possibly being TRBD1 (5 bases). CDR3 length: 15 residues. Germline CDR1 and CDR2: MNHEY and SMNVEV (reference sequence). V lost 1 base and J lost 7, with 11 bases in between. This chain's CDR3 is CASSLFDDRNSPLHF. The CDR3 bases are TGTGCCAGCAGTTTATTTGACGACAGAAATTCACCCCTCCACTTT.

This clone has a single count. The chain joins TRBV5-1 to TRBJ1-3; D is unresolved. There are 14 residues in the CDR3. The germline V gene has CDR1 SGHRS and CDR2 YFSETQ. Deletions cut 7 bases from V and 0 bases from J, with 11 bases between. CDR3 bases: TGCGCCAGCGATAGGCCTAGCTCTGGAAACACCATATATTTT. It codes for CASDRPSSGNTIYF.

V gene TRBV5-1 combines with J gene TRBJ2-1; 7 nucleotides line up with TRBD1. The CDR3 extends over 14 amino acids. V trimming: 4 bases; J trimming: 4 bases; junction bases outside the gene matches: 5. Germline lookup yields CDR1 SGHRS and CDR2 YFSETQ. CDR3 in amino acids: CASSVGQRYNEQFF. The CDR3 nucleotides are TGCGCCAGCAGCGTGGGACAGAGATACAATGAGCAGTTCTTC. The variable domain in full, completed from reference TRBV5-1 and TRBJ2-1, reads KAGVTQTPRYLIKTRGQQVTLSCSPISGHRSVSWYQQTPGQGLQFLFEYFSETQRNKGNFPGRFSGRQFSNSRSEMNVSTLELGDSALYLCASSVGQRYNEQFFGPGTRLTVL.

V usage is TRBV6-5 and J usage is TRBJ2-7; 9 bases align to TRBD1. There are 15 residues in the CDR3. J lost 4 bases, V lost 3 bases, and 7 bases had no gene match. Germline CDR1 reads MNHEY; CDR2 reads SVGAGI. The CDR3 loop is CASSYEQGARYEQYF. Here the CDR3 DNA reads TGTGCCAGCAGTTATGAACAGGGGGCGCGGTACGAGCAGTACTTC.

The chain is built from TRBV28 and TRBJ1-1; D perhaps matches TRBD1 (6 bases). The V end was cut by 8 bases, the J end by 10 bases, with 17 bases between. The CDR3 is made up of 12 amino acids. CDR1 and CDR2 (germline): MDHEN, SYDVKM. The CDR3 sequence: CASCPQGLRAFF. The CDR3 region has the DNA TGTGCCAGCTGCCCCCAGGGGTTGAGAGCTTTCTTT.

V is TRBV7-2 and J is TRBJ2-2; maybe TRBD1 (5 bases). The CDR3 has 13 amino acids. Trimming cost V 5 bases and J 8 bases, with 12 bases left between them. The germline V gene encodes CDR1 SGHTA and CDR2 FQGNSA. The CDR3 DNA is TGTGCCAGCAGCCTTCAGGGATCGGGGGAGCTGTTTTTT. Amino acids: CASSLQGSGELFF.

The rearrangement uses TRBV7-8 and TRBJ1-2; no firm D call. Germline V CDR1 and CDR2: SGHVS, FQNEAQ. The length of the CDR3 is 14 residues. Trimming took 5 bases from V and 6 from J, leaving 16 bases between them. CDR3 nucleotide sequence: TGTGCCAGCAGCGTCGACCTTACACCGAATGGCTACACCTTC. Protein: CASSVDLTPNGYTF.

This clone was seen once. V and J are TRBV10-2 and TRBJ2-7; D ambiguous. With 6 bases removed from V and 0 bases from J, the gap between germline ends came to 6 bases. CDR3 length: 12 amino acids. Germline V gives CDR1 WSHSY, CDR2 SAAADI. As DNA, the CDR3 is TGCGCCAGCAGCGGATCCTCCTACGAGCAGTACTTC. Amino acids: CASSGSSYEQYF.

This clone was recorded a few times. The V call is TRBV6-5, the J call TRBJ1-5; tentatively, D is TRBD1 (6 bases). Germline values: CDR1 MNHEY, CDR2 SVGAGI. The germline V and J ends were trimmed by 0 bases and 6 bases, with 9 bases remaining between them. The CDR3 consists of 14 residues. CDR3 bases: TGTGCCAGCAGTTACTCGGGGGCAGGTCAGCCCCAGCATTTT. This gives the protein CASSYSGAGQPQHF.

V gene TRBV19 combines with J gene TRBJ1-5; D perhaps matches TRBD1 (6 bases). The ends were cut back, 7 bases at V and 3 bases at J, with 16 bases in the middle. This CDR3 comprises 15 residues. CDR1 is LNHDA, CDR2 SQIVND, per germline (reference sequence). CDR3 sequence: CASKQGSSSNQPQHF. DNA of the CDR3: TGTGCCAGTAAACAGGGAAGTAGTTCCAATCAGCCCCAGCATTTT.

This rearrangement joins TRBV10-3 to TRBJ1-2; 10 nucleotides align to TRBD1. The CDR3 has 14 amino acids. The V gene end was trimmed by 5 bases and the J gene end by 6 bases; junction bases not matched to a gene: 6. CDR1 is ENHRY and CDR2 is SYGVKD in the germline V gene. This CDR3 reads CAISSTGTGDGYTF. For the CDR3, the DNA is TGTGCCATCAGTTCGACCGGGACAGGGGATGGCTACACCTTC.

The rearrangement links TRBV7-9 to TRBJ2-7; 10 bases are a match to TRBD1. The CDR3 has 16 amino acids. Germline V CDR1 and CDR2: SEHNR, FQNEAQ (reference sequence). J was trimmed by 4 bases and V by 6 bases; bases with no gene match: 12. The CDR3 region has the DNA TGTGCCAGCAGTAAGAACCCGGGACAGGGGATTTACGAGCAGTACTTC. This codes for CASSKNPGQGIYEQYF.

The CDR3 sequence is CASRKAGLSTDTQYF. CDR3 in DNA: TGTGCCAGCAGAAAAGCAGGGCTCAGCACAGATACGCAGTATTTT. The rearrangement uses TRBV6-1 and TRBJ2-3, with TRBD1 as a possible D gene (5 bases). The CDR3 totals 15 residues. Germline CDR1 reads MNHNS; CDR2 reads SASEGT. V lost 6 bases and J 0 bases, leaving 13 bases between the germline ends.

The rearrangement uses TRBV6-1 and TRBJ1-5; 7 positions match TRBD1. Germline CDR1 and CDR2: MNHNS and SASEGT. With 8 bases clipped from V and 6 bases from J, the junction kept 10 bases outside the gene matches. The CDR3 length is 14 residues. The CDR3, as DNA: TGTGCCAGCCTCCCAGGGGGAGGGAGTCAGCCCCAGCATTTT. This sequence encodes CASLPGGGSQPQHF.

This chain connects TRBV29-1 to TRBJ2-7; 7 nucleotides line up with TRBD1. The V segment lost 5 bases and the J segment 7 bases; nucleotides outside the gene matches: 11. The CDR3 totals 13 residues. Germline values: CDR1 SQVTM, CDR2 ANQGSEA. The CDR3 sequence: CSVNSGQHQEQYF. CDR3 coding DNA: TGCAGCGTTAACTCGGGACAGCACCAAGAGCAGTACTTC.

The chain employs TRBV9 and TRBJ1-2, with 8 nucleotides matching TRBD1. There are 15 residues in the CDR3. The V gene's germline CDR1 is SGDLS and CDR2 YYNGEE. With V trimmed by 3 bases and J by 7 bases, 11 bases remained unmatched. The CDR3 region is CASSAETGEFFGYTF. The CDR3 DNA reads TGTGCCAGCAGCGCAGAGACAGGGGAGTTCTTTGGCTACACCTTC.

The chain has TRBV5-6 and TRBJ2-2, with D possibly TRBD1 on 7 matching bases. V shed 0 bases and J shed 4 bases, with 16 bases lying between them. The length of the CDR3 is 17 residues. Germline V lookup: CDR1 SGHDT, CDR2 YYEEEE. The chain's CDR3 is CASSLGPGGIGTGELFF. The DNA for the CDR3 is TGTGCCAGCAGCTTGGGCCCAGGGGGGATTGGCACCGGGGAGCTGTTTTTT. The complete variable domain, with remaining parts taken from reference TRBV5-6 and TRBJ2-2, reads DAGVTQSPTHLIKTRGQQVTLRCSPKSGHDTVSWYQQALGQGPQFIFQYYEEEERQRGNFPDRFSGHQFPNYSSELNVNALLLGDSALYLCASSLGPGGIGTGELFFGEGSRLTVL.

This chain uses TRBV11-2 with TRBJ1-6, with D possibly matching TRBD1 (6 bases). The CDR3 totals 15 residues. Germline values: CDR1 SGHAT, CDR2 FQNNGV. Trimming took 6 bases from V and 0 from J, leaving 9 bases between them. This CDR3 is CASRDSSSYNSPLHF. In nucleotides, the CDR3 is TGTGCCAGCAGGGACAGCAGCTCCTATAATTCACCCCTCCACTTT.

V is TRBV5-6 and J is TRBJ2-1; 7 positions agree with TRBD2. The J segment lost 7 bases and the V segment lost 1 base, leaving 14 bases of the junction unmatched. Germline V gene sequence: CDR1 SGHDT, CDR2 YYEEEE. The CDR3 runs 17 residues. Here the CDR3 DNA reads TGTGCCAGCAGCTTGTACGGTCAAACCGGGACTACGAATGAGCAGTTCTTC. It yields the protein CASSLYGQTGTTNEQFF.

This sequence joins TRBV29-1 and TRBJ1-1; D is unclear. V lost 6 bases and J lost 1, with 12 bases in between. CDR3 length: 13 residues. CDR1 SQVTM and CDR2 ANQGSEA come from the germline V gene. DNA for the CDR3: TGCAGCGTCGGGATAAACAGGAACACTGAAGCTTTCTTT. As protein: CSVGINRNTEAFF.

The rearrangement links TRBV5-1 to TRBJ2-5; 8 nucleotides agree with TRBD1. The germline CDR1 and CDR2 sequences are SGHRS and YFSETQ. With V trimmed by 3 bases and J by 0 bases, 4 bases remained unmatched. CDR3 length: 15 amino acids. The CDR3 loop reads CASSWQDRDQETQYF. The CDR3 DNA follows: TGCGCCAGCAGCTGGCAGGACAGGGACCAAGAGACCCAGTACTTC.